This T cell receptor beta chain emerged from a study of shared clonotypes between healthy human individuals. Sequenced by immunoSEQ multiplex PCR; TCRdb stores in-frame clones only, minus some. The profile covers under 2.5 million clones, with around 93% appearing a single time and around 0.35% taken by the ten largest. The specimen was naive CD4+ T cells from PBMCs. The subset was: CD45RA+ positively selected. The source of this sequence is a man younger than 30 in good health. Some clones in this sample may be carry-over from other donors' samples.

CDR3: CASSQAGAQGYEQYF. The CDR3 coding sequence is TGCGCCAGCAGCCAAGCTGGGGCGCAGGGCTACGAGCAGTACTTC. The V call is TRBV4-1, the J call TRBJ2-7, with D maybe TRBD1 (5 bases). Germline CDR1 reads MGHRA; CDR2 reads YSYEKL. The CDR3 covers 15 residues. Trimming stripped 1 base from V and 3 bases from J, with 13 bases between.